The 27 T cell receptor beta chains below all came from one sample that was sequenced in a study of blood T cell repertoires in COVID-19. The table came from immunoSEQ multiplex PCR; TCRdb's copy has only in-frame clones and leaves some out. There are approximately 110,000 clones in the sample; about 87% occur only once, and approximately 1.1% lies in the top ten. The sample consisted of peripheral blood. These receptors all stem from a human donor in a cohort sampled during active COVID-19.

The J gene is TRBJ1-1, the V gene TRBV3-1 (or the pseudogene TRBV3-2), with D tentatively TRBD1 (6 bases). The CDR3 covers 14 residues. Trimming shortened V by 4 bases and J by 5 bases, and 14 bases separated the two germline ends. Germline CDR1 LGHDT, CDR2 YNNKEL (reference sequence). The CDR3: CASSPTGKRTEAFF. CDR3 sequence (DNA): TGTGCCAGCAGCCCAACAGGGAAGAGGACTGAAGCTTTCTTT.

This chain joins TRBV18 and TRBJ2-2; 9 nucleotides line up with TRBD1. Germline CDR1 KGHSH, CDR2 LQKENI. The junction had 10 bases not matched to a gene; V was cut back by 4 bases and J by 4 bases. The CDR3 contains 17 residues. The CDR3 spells CASSLNARQGGTGELFF. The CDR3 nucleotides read TGTGCCAGCTCACTCAACGCCAGACAGGGGGGCACCGGGGAGCTGTTTTTT.

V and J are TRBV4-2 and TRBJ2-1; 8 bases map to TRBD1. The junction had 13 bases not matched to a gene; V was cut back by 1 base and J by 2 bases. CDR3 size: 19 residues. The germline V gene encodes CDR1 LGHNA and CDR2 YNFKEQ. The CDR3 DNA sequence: TGTGCCAGCAGCCAAGCGTGGTTCACCAGGGGGCGGACCTACAATGAGCAGTTCTTC. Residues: CASSQAWFTRGRTYNEQFF.

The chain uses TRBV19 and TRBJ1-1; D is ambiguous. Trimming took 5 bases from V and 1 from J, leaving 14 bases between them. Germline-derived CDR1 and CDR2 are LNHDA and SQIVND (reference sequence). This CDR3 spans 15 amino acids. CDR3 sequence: CASSAFGGQNTEAFF. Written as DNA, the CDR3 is TGTGCCAGTAGTGCGTTTGGAGGCCAGAACACTGAAGCTTTCTTT. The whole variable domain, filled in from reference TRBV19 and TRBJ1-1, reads DGGITQSPKYLFRKEGQNVTLSCEQNLNHDAMYWYRQDPGQGLRLIYYSQIVNDFQKGDIAEGYSVSREKKESFPLTVTSAQKNPTAFYLCASSAFGGQNTEAFFGQGTRLTVV.

CDR3: CASSGRGGIRTGELFF. As DNA, the CDR3 is TGTGCCAGCAGCGGTCGGGGGGGAATCCGCACCGGGGAGCTGTTTTTT. V gene TRBV7-2 combines with J gene TRBJ2-2; 8 bases fit TRBD2. This CDR3 region has 16 residues. J gave up 4 bases and V 5 bases, and 9 bases lay outside the gene matches. CDR1 is SGHTA and CDR2 is FQGNSA in the germline V gene.

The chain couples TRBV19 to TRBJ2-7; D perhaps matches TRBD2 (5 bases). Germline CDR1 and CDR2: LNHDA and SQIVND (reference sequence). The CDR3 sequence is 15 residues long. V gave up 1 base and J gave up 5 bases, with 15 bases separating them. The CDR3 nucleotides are TGTGCCAGTAGTATAGTAGAGACCCCGAGGGACGAGCAGTACTTC. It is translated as CASSIVETPRDEQYF.

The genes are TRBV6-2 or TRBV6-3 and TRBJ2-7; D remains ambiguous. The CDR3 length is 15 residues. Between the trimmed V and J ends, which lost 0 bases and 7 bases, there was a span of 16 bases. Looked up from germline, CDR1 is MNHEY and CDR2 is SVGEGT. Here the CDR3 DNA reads TGTGCCAGCAGTTACTCGAAGCCCCTAGGTGGGGAGCAGTACTTC. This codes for CASSYSKPLGGEQYF.

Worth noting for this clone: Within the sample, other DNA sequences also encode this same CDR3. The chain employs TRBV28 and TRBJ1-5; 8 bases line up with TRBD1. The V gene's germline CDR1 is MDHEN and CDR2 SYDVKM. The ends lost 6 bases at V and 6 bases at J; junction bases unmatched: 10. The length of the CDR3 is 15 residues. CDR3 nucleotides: TGTGCCAGCAGCCTAGGACAGGGTTTTCGTCAGCCCCAGCATTTT. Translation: CASSLGQGFRQPQHF. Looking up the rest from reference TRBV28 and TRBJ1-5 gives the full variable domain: DVKVTQSSRYLVKRTGEKVFLECVQDMDHENMFWYRQDPGLGLRLIYFSYDVKMKEKGDIPEGYSVSREKKERFSLILESASTNQTSMYLCASSLGQGFRQPQHFGDGTRLSIL.

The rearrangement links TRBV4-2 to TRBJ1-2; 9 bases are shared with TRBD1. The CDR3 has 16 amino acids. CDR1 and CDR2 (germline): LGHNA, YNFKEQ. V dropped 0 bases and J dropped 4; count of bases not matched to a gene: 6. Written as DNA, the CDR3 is TGTGCCAGCAGCCAAGACACAGGGGGCGCGAGCTATGGCTACACCTTC. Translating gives CASSQDTGGASYGYTF.

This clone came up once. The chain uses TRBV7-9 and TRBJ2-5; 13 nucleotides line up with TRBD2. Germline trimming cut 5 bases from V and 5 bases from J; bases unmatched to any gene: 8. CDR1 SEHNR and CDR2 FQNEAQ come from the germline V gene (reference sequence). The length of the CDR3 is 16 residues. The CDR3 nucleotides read TGTGCCAGCAGCCTGGGACTAGCGGGACGCCAGGAGACCCAGTACTTC. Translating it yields CASSLGLAGRQETQYF.

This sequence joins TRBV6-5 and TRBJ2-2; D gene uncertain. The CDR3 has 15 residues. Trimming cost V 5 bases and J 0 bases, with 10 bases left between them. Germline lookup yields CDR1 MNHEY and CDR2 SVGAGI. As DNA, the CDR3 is TGTGCCAGCAGTACCGAGAGTGCGAACACCGGGGAGCTGTTTTTT. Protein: CASSTESANTGELFF.

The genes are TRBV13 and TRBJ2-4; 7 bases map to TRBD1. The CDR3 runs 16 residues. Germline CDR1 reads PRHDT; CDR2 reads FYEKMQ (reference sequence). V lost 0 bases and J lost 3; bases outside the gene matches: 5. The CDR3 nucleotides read TGTGCCAGCAGCTTAGGGTTCCAGGGGGACAAAAACATTCAGTACTTC. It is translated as CASSLGFQGDKNIQYF.

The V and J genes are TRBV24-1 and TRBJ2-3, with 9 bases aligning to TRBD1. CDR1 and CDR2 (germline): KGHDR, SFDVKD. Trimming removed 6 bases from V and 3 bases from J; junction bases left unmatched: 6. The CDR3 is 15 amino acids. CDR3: CATSLPGQGTDTQYF. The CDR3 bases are TGTGCCACCAGTCTACCGGGACAGGGAACAGATACGCAGTATTTT.

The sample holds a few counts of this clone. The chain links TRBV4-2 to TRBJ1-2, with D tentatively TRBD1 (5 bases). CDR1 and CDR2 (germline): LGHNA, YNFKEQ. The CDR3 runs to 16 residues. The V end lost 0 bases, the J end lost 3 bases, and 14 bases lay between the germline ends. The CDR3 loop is CASSQETADRYYGYTF. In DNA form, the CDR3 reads TGTGCCAGCAGCCAAGAAACGGCCGACAGATACTATGGCTACACCTTC.

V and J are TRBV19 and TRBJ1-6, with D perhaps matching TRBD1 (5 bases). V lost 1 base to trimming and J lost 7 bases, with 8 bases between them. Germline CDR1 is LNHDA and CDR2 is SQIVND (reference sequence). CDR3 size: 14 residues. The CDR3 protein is CASSIGGSNSPLHF. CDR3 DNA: TGTGCCAGTAGTATAGGGGGCTCCAATTCACCCCTCCACTTT.

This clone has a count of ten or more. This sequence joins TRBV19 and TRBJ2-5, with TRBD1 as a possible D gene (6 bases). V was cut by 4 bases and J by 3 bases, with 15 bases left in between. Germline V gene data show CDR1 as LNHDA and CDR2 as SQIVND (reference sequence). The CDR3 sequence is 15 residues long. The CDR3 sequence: CASSTLPAGEETQYF. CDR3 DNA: TGTGCCAGTAGTACACTTCCGGCAGGGGAAGAGACCCAGTACTTC.

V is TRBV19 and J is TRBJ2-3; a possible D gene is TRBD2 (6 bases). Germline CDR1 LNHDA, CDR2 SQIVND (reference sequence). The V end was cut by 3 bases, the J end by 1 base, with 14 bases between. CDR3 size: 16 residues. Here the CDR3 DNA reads TGTGCCAGTAGTATGGCGGCGTCGGGAGGCACAGATACGCAGTATTTT. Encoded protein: CASSMAASGGTDTQYF. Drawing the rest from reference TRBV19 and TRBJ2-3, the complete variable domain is DGGITQSPKYLFRKEGQNVTLSCEQNLNHDAMYWYRQDPGQGLRLIYYSQIVNDFQKGDIAEGYSVSREKKESFPLTVTSAQKNPTAFYLCASSMAASGGTDTQYFGPGTRLTVL.

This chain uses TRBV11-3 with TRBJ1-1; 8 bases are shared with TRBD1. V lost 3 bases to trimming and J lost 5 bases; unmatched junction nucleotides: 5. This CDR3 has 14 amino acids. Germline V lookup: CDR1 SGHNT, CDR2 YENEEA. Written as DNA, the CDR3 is TGTGCCAGCAGCTTGACAGGGGATGGGACTGAAGCTTTCTTT. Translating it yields CASSLTGDGTEAFF.

DNA for the CDR3: TGTGCCAGCCGACCACTTGGAGGGACCCAGTACTTC. It translates to CASRPLGGTQYF. The chain couples TRBV28 to TRBJ2-5; maybe TRBD2 (5 bases). This CDR3 contains 12 residues. V lost 8 bases and J 7 bases, leaving 14 bases between the germline ends. CDR1 and CDR2 (germline): MDHEN, SYDVKM.

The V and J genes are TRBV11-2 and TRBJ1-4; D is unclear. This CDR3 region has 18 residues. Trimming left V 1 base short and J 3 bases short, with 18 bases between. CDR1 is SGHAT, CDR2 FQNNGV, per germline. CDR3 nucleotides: TGTGCCAGCAGCTTAGCCCCTGTGACGCTCGCGGCTAATGAAAAACTGTTTTTT. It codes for CASSLAPVTLAANEKLFF.

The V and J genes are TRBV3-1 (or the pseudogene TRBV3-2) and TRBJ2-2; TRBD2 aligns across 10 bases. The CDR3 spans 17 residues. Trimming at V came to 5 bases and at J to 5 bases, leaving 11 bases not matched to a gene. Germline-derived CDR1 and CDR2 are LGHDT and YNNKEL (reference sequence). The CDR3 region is CASSSILLAGGTGELFF. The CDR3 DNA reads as TGTGCCAGCAGCTCCATTTTGTTAGCGGGGGGTACCGGGGAGCTGTTTTTT.

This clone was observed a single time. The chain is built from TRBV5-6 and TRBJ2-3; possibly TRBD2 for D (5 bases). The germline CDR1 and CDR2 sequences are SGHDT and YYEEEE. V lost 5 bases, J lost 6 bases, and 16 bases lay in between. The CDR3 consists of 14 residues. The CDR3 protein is CASRPEGGGDTQYF. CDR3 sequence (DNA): TGTGCCAGCAGACCGGAAGGAGGCGGTGATACGCAGTATTTT.

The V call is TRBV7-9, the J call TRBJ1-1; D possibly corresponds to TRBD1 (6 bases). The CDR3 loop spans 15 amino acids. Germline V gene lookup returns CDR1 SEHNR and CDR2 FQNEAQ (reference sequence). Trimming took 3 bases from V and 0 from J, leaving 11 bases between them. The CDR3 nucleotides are TGTGCCAGCAGCTTTGTTACAGGGTTGAACACTGAAGCTTTCTTT. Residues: CASSFVTGLNTEAFF.

CDR3 sequence reads: CASSQGVGTGDYEQYF. In DNA form, the CDR3 reads TGTGCCAGCAGCCAAGGGGTCGGGACAGGGGATTACGAGCAGTACTTC. The V call is TRBV14, the J call TRBJ2-7; 10 bases align to TRBD1. The CDR3 spans 16 residues. The V gene end was trimmed by 1 base and the J gene end by 4 bases; junction bases not matched to a gene: 7. Germline loops: CDR1 SGHDN, CDR2 FVKESK. The variable domain in full, completed from reference TRBV14 and TRBJ2-7, reads EAGVTQFPSHSVIEKGQTVTLRCDPISGHDNLYWYRRVMGKEIKFLLHFVKESKQDESGMPNNRFLAERTGGTYSTLKVQPAELEDSGVYFCASSQGVGTGDYEQYFGPGTRLTVT.

The DNA for the CDR3 is TGTGCCAGCAGCTTGACAGGGGGTACGGACATTCAGTACTTC. Residues: CASSLTGGTDIQYF. The rearrangement joins TRBV7-2 to TRBJ2-4, with 9 bases aligning to TRBD1. Germline loops: CDR1 SGHTA, CDR2 FQGNSA. V dropped 3 bases and J dropped 8; count of bases not matched to a gene: 5. The CDR3 totals 14 residues.

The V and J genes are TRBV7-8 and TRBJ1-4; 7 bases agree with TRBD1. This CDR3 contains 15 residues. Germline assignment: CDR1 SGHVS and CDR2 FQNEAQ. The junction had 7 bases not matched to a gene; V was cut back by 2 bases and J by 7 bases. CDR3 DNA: TGTGCCAGCAGCTTAAGACAGGGTGGGGGTGAAAAACTGTTTTTT. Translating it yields CASSLRQGGGEKLFF.

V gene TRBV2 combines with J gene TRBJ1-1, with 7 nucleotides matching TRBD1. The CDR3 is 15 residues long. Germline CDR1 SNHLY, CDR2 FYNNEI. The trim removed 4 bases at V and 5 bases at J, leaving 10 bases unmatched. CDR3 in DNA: TGTGCCAGCAGTGTGGGAAGGGGGCTGCAGACTGAAGCTTTCTTT. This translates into CASSVGRGLQTEAFF.